This T cell receptor (beta chain) was identified during a study of T-cell reconstitution after alpha-beta-depleted transplantation in children. Study-level results: Counts and diversity of T cells one year after transplant came mostly from newly produced T cells. Diversity of TCRbeta at day 60 was high in some patients, arising from surviving recipient T cells and thymic progenitors. Reportedly, only several hundred clones from non-depleted graft cells drove alpha-beta T-cell counts at about two months.

There are 15 residues in the CDR3. From germline, CDR1 is LNHNV and CDR2 YYDKDF (reference sequence). V gave up 1 base and J gave up 5 bases; unmatched junction bases: 6. This clonotype was seen more than once but under ten times. Its specificity is unknown. Unique molecular identifiers were incorporated during preparation of the TCRbeta library. TCRdb used MiXCR to reprocess the PCR reads, holding one entry per CDR3 protein. The sample lists 780,000 or so distinct CDR3 sequences, roughly 16% occurring once. This chain links TRBV15 with TRBJ2-5; 8 nucleotides match TRBD2. Sequenced material: PBMCs, mostly from graft donor cells, taken 360 days after TCRalphabeta/CD19-depleted stem cell transplant. This sequence originates from a male patient aged 10 to 17 who had a stem cell transplant for acute lymphoblastic leukemia, so the T cells may come from the graft donor. The CDR3: CATSRGAGVQETQYF. The CDR3 DNA reads as TGTGCCACCAGCAGAGGAGCGGGAGTGCAGGAGACCCAGTACTTC.